Listed below are T cell receptor beta chains from one sample, sequenced in a study of blood T cell repertoires in COVID-19. The protocol was immunoSEQ multiplex PCR, while the TCRdb copy is restricted to in-frame clones and leaves out a portion. Found here are about 140,000 clones, roughly 81% of them singletons; the top ten hold roughly 9%. Material: peripheral blood. Every receptor here comes from a woman aged 45-65 years with active or convalescent COVID-19. CDR3s include the opening cysteine and the closing phenylalanine or tryptophan. Fields, in order: V gene, J gene, CDR3 protein.

TRBV19	TRBJ1-3	CASSATRDSKPINTIYF
TRBV30	TRBJ2-1	CAWSVSRGRREQFF
TRBV9	TRBJ1-1	CASSPVPGLNTEAFF
TRBV7-8	TRBJ2-3	CASSPGLASDTQYF
TRBV12-3/TRBV12-4	TRBJ1-4	CASSLDSEKLFF
TRBV29-1	TRBJ1-2	CSVERDGGYGYTF
TRBV5-4	TRBJ1-4	CASSQFPPRTGDEKLFF
TRBV29-1	TRBJ1-2	CSAGPFAGAKDYGYTF
TRBV9	TRBJ2-2	CASSVGTGGTGELFF
TRBV12-3/TRBV12-4	TRBJ2-7	CASSLNLYEQYF
TRBV19	TRBJ1-3	CASTRGGSGNTIYF
TRBV2	TRBJ1-1	CASSEWDRGNTEAFF
TRBV15	TRBJ2-1	CATSRDRRGGYNEQFF
TRBV4-3	TRBJ1-2	CASSQESLGGLYGYTF
TRBV20-1	TRBJ1-2	CSASTPGTGGYTF
TRBV25-1	TRBJ2-1	CASSEGLLEQFF
TRBV11-2	TRBJ1-1	CASNSQTGSTEAFF
TRBV2	TRBJ1-4	CASGQQGRVKLFF
TRBV7-3	TRBJ2-1	CASSPFRTGQYNEQFF
TRBV2	TRBJ1-1	CASSDMERTEAFF
TRBV6-5	TRBJ2-1	CASPPAGLKGNEQFF
TRBV19	TRBJ1-1	CASSSPPAGLRNTEAFF
TRBV7-9	TRBJ1-6	CASSLGQGAYNSPLHF
TRBV4-3	TRBJ1-5	CAAGTRNQPQHF
TRBV18	TRBJ2-3	CASSPQSVARGTDTQYF
TRBV4-1	TRBJ1-1	CASSQDPTGTGGMNTEAFF
TRBV30	TRBJ2-3	CAWSGIAGGQRDTQYF
TRBV19	TRBJ2-7	CASSVQGKEPYEQYF
TRBV19	TRBJ1-4	CASNQLTGGSEKLFF
TRBV2	TRBJ2-7	CASSAPFAYEQYF
TRBV6-2/TRBV6-3	TRBJ1-4	CASSSAGTGDEKLFF
TRBV9	TRBJ2-3	CASSVGSGTDTQYF
TRBV2	TRBJ1-2	CASSRGNYGYTF
TRBV12-3/TRBV12-4	TRBJ1-4	CASRTGGEEKLFF
TRBV19	TRBJ1-6	CASSRDNRVYSPLHF
TRBV12-3/TRBV12-4	TRBJ1-5	CASSRGNNQPQHF
TRBV7-8	TRBJ1-1	CASSLRGMNTEAFF
TRBV6-1	TRBJ1-1	CASSEAMQGRPEAFF
TRBV18	TRBJ2-5	CASSPLGRETQYF
TRBV11-3	TRBJ1-5	CATPLPVGSTDSNQPQHF
TRBV14	TRBJ1-3	CAILDFYSGNTIYF
TRBV5-6	TRBJ1-2	CASSTGQETNYGYTF
TRBV28	TRBJ1-4	CASRRGRQGVKLFF
TRBV5-1	TRBJ1-1	CASSEGQANTEAFF
TRBV6-2/TRBV6-3	TRBJ2-7	CASSSTAYEQYF
TRBV15	TRBJ2-1	CATSRAYNEQFF
TRBV25-1	TRBJ2-7	CASSESLGGNYEQYF
TRBV7-3	TRBJ2-5	CASSFFGETQYF
TRBV3-1/TRBV3-2	TRBJ1-5	CASSQVEGQPQHF
TRBV12-5	TRBJ2-3	CASGSGTGADTQYF
TRBV5-6	TRBJ1-2	CASSYREFHGYTF
TRBV14	TRBJ1-2	CASSPTPHYGYTF
TRBV7-6	TRBJ1-6	CASSLGTGSNSPLHF
TRBV5-6	TRBJ1-1	CASSIPGQGQTEAFF
TRBV28	TRBJ2-2	CASGAGGNTGELFF